A single sample is the source of the 21 T cell receptor beta chains below, sequenced in a study of identical twins. TCRdb re-called the 5' RACE reads through MiXCR, storing one row per CDR3 protein. The sample contains about 500,000 distinct CDR3 sequences, around an eighth of which appear only once. The sample was also linked to a second study, of yellow fever vaccine responses in identical twins.

Source material: CD4+ T cells sorted from blood. The receptors were gathered from a woman aged 18-30 years in good health.

The CDR3 DNA sequence: TGTGCCAGCAGCGTAGCTACGATGGGCCCGGACACCGGGGAGCTGTTTTTT. It yields the protein CASSVATMGPDTGELFF. The chain is built from TRBV9 and TRBJ2-2, with D unclear. The CDR3 sequence is 17 residues long. Trimming took off 0 bases at V and 3 bases at J, with 15 bases between the two ends. CDR1 SGDLS and CDR2 YYNGEE come from the germline V gene. Filled out from reference TRBV9 and TRBJ2-2, the complete variable domain reads DSGVTQTPKHLITATGQRVTLRCSPRSGDLSVYWYQQSLDQGLQFLIQYYNGEERAKGNILERFSAQQFPDLHSELNLSSLELGDSALYFCASSVATMGPDTGELFFGEGSRLTVL.

The sample holds a few counts of this clonotype. The chain recombines TRBV25-1 with TRBJ2-3; tentatively, D is TRBD2 (6 bases). The CDR3 spans 15 residues. Trimming shortened V by 3 bases and J by 6 bases, and 16 bases separated the two germline ends. Germline lookup yields CDR1 MGHDK and CDR2 SYGVNS. CDR3 in amino acids: CASSDPAGPQDTQYF. DNA for the CDR3: TGTGCCAGCAGTGACCCCGCGGGACCCCAGGATACGCAGTATTTT.

This clonotype appeared many times. This chain connects TRBV10-3 to TRBJ2-2; possible D gene TRBD2, 6 bases. Trimming cost V 7 bases and J 4 bases, with 19 bases left between them. The CDR3 is 16 amino acids. The germline V gene encodes CDR1 ENHRY and CDR2 SYGVKD. CDR3 region: CAINRDPTGVTGELFF. Here the CDR3 DNA reads TGTGCCATCAACCGGGACCCCACGGGGGTCACCGGGGAGCTGTTTTTT.

A few counts support this clonotype. This chain links TRBV6-5 with TRBJ2-1, with D hard to call. Trimming removed 1 base from V and 6 bases from J, with 7 bases in between. Germline CDR1 is MNHEY and CDR2 is SVGAGI. The CDR3 runs to 13 residues. The chain's CDR3 is CASSYFSGNEQFF. The CDR3 DNA follows: TGTGCCAGCAGTTACTTTTCAGGCAATGAGCAGTTCTTC.

The CDR3: CASRRDYSYEQYF. The CDR3 nucleotides read TGTGCCAGCAGAAGGGACTACTCCTACGAGCAGTACTTC. The chain recombines TRBV11-1 with TRBJ2-7; 7 nucleotides line up with TRBD2. There are 13 residues in the CDR3. Germline lookup yields CDR1 SGHAT and CDR2 FQDESV (reference sequence). With V trimmed by 6 bases and J by 0 bases, 2 bases remained unmatched.

This rearrangement joins TRBV10-3 to TRBJ2-5; D is ambiguous. The CDR3 extends over 14 amino acids. V dropped 6 bases and J dropped 1 base, with 12 bases sitting between them. CDR1 ENHRY and CDR2 SYGVKD come from the germline V gene. The CDR3 DNA follows: TGTGCCATCAGCCCCTGGGGTTCCCAAGAGACCCAGTACTTC. This translates into CAISPWGSQETQYF.

The J gene is TRBJ2-1, the V gene TRBV6-1; a possible D gene is TRBD2 (6 bases). Germline CDR1 is MNHNS and CDR2 is SASEGT. Trimming left V 6 bases short and J 0 bases short, with 15 bases between. The CDR3 has 16 residues. The CDR3: CASRGERANSYNEQFF. The CDR3 DNA sequence: TGTGCCAGCAGGGGGGAGCGGGCCAACTCCTACAATGAGCAGTTCTTC.

The chain carries TRBV5-6 and TRBJ2-1; unclear D gene. The germline CDR1 and CDR2 sequences are SGHDT and YYEEEE. With 1 base removed from V and 4 bases from J, the gap between germline ends came to 15 bases. This CDR3 comprises 16 residues. The CDR3 region is CASSLSGLTTYNEQFF. The CDR3 nucleotides read TGTGCCAGCAGCTTGTCAGGCCTTACAACGTACAATGAGCAGTTCTTC.

This clonotype has only a few counts. The chain is built from TRBV5-1 and TRBJ2-7, with D perhaps matching TRBD1 (5 bases). The CDR3 covers 14 residues. V was trimmed by 1 base and J by 7 bases, leaving 15 bases between them. Per the germline V gene, CDR1 is SGHRS and CDR2 is YFSETQ. CDR3: CASSLRQYRQEQYF. CDR3 coding DNA: TGCGCCAGCAGCTTGAGACAGTACCGCCAGGAGCAGTACTTC. Drawing the rest from reference TRBV5-1 and TRBJ2-7, the complete variable domain is KAGVTQTPRYLIKTRGQQVTLSCSPISGHRSVSWYQQTPGQGLQFLFEYFSETQRNKGNFPGRFSGRQFSNSRSEMNVSTLELGDSALYLCASSLRQYRQEQYFGPGTRLTVT.

The rearrangement joins TRBV12-3 or TRBV12-4 to TRBJ2-7, with D possibly being TRBD1 (5 bases). V lost 3 bases, J lost 7 bases, and 22 bases lay in between. The CDR3 length is 16 residues. The CDR3 DNA reads TGTGCCAGCAGTTTTCTTCGGGCAGGGTTCGGTTCGGAGCAGTACTTC. Translated: CASSFLRAGFGSEQYF.

CDR3 sequence reads: CASSSTERGGTGELFF. The CDR3 nucleotides read TGCGCCAGCAGCTCCACAGAGCGGGGGGGGACCGGGGAGCTGTTTTTT. The chain links TRBV5-1 to TRBJ2-2, with 10 bases aligning to TRBD2. The length of the CDR3 is 16 residues. The V gene end was trimmed by 3 bases and the J gene end by 5 bases; junction bases not matched to a gene: 7. The germline CDR1 and CDR2 sequences are SGHRS and YFSETQ.

This clonotype was detected a few times. CDR3: CASRGNDREGSPLHF. For the CDR3, the DNA is TGTGCCAGCAGGGGGAATGACAGGGAAGGATCACCCCTCCACTTT. The genes are TRBV2 and TRBJ1-6; the match to TRBD1 covers 7 bases. This CDR3 is built from 15 residues. Per germline, CDR1 SNHLY and CDR2 FYNNEI. The J segment lost 10 bases and the V segment lost 6 bases, leaving 12 bases of the junction unmatched.

This clonotype was seen a few times. The chain uses TRBV28 and TRBJ2-3; 7 nucleotides agree with TRBD1. The V segment lost 8 bases and the J segment 7 bases; nucleotides outside the gene matches: 6. CDR1 and CDR2 (germline): MDHEN, SYDVKM. The CDR3 has 12 residues. CDR3 protein: CASLGTAYTQYF. CDR3 in DNA: TGTGCCAGCCTGGGGACAGCATATACGCAGTATTTT.

This clonotype was counted ten times or more. The chain carries TRBV12-3 or TRBV12-4 and TRBJ2-4; D is perhaps TRBD2 (5 bases). This CDR3 is built from 14 residues. Trimming left V 10 bases short and J 0 bases short, with 13 bases between. The CDR3 DNA is TGTGCCACAATGGCGGACTTAGCCAAAAACATTCAGTACTTC. It is translated as CATMADLAKNIQYF.

This clonotype was counted a few times. The chain couples TRBV13 to TRBJ1-4, with 8 bases matching TRBD1. Germline assignment: CDR1 PRHDT and CDR2 FYEKMQ (reference sequence). The CDR3 length is 15 residues. J was trimmed by 6 bases and V by 5 bases; bases with no gene match: 8. The CDR3 is CASSQRQGWHEKLFF. In DNA, the CDR3 is TGTGCCAGCAGCCAACGACAGGGGTGGCATGAAAAACTGTTTTTT.

This clonotype was picked up a small number of times. The CDR3 spells CSASGRANTGELFF. The CDR3 DNA reads TGCAGTGCTAGCGGGAGAGCGAACACCGGGGAGCTGTTTTTT. This chain connects TRBV20-1 to TRBJ2-2; maybe TRBD2 (6 bases). This CDR3 region has 14 residues. Germline V gene sequence: CDR1 DFQATT, CDR2 SNEGSKA (reference sequence). V dropped 3 bases and J dropped 0 bases, with 8 bases sitting between them.

This clonotype was recorded many times. V usage is TRBV5-1 and J usage is TRBJ2-7; D possibly uses TRBD1 or TRBD2 (5 bases each). Germline assignment: CDR1 SGHRS and CDR2 YFSETQ. Trimming shortened V by 4 bases and J by 7 bases, and 21 bases separated the two germline ends. The CDR3 contains 15 residues. The CDR3 DNA reads as TGCGCCAGCAGCATGCGACCGGGACCGTTTATGGAGCAGTACTTC. Protein: CASSMRPGPFMEQYF.

The chain employs TRBV6-5 and TRBJ1-1, with D perhaps TRBD1 (6 bases). Germline loops: CDR1 MNHEY, CDR2 SVGAGI. V was shortened by 2 bases and J by 6 bases, with 13 bases between the two germline ends. The CDR3 loop spans 14 amino acids. CDR3 in DNA: TGTGCCAGCAGTTACAACCGGGGGCAATCTGAAGCTTTCTTT. It yields the protein CASSYNRGQSEAFF.

This clonotype was counted many times. The V call is TRBV5-1, the J call TRBJ2-7, with TRBD2 matching 9 bases. The CDR3 has 16 amino acids. Trimming removed 4 bases from V and 3 bases from J; junction bases left unmatched: 11. Germline V gives CDR1 SGHRS, CDR2 YFSETQ. The CDR3 protein is CASSRGVAGVGYEQYF. The CDR3 coding sequence is TGCGCCAGCAGCCGCGGGGTAGCGGGAGTTGGCTACGAGCAGTACTTC.

V usage is TRBV28 and J usage is TRBJ2-1, with 8 bases aligning to TRBD2. CDR3 length: 14 amino acids. The germline V gene has CDR1 MDHEN and CDR2 SYDVKM. J was trimmed by 12 bases and V by 7 bases; bases with no gene match: 14. The CDR3 nucleotides read TGTGCCAGCACCCCTTCCGGGACTAGGATCTGGCAGTTCTTC. Translation gives CASTPSGTRIWQFF.

This clonotype appeared a few times. This chain uses TRBV7-2 with TRBJ1-6, with TRBD1 identical over 7 bases. Germline assignment: CDR1 SGHTA and CDR2 FQGNSA. The V segment lost 1 base and the J segment 7 bases; nucleotides outside the gene matches: 4. The CDR3 length is 15 residues. CDR3 loop: CASSLGPTGNSPLHF. In DNA form, the CDR3 reads TGTGCCAGCAGCTTAGGCCCGACAGGGAATTCACCCCTCCACTTT.